These T cell receptor beta chains were read from a single sample in a study of control samples from healthy donors and cancer patients. The repertoire was sequenced with immunoSEQ multiplex PCR; TCRdb's copy has only in-frame clones and lacks some. The sample lists about 170,000 clones; around 92% were seen once. The specimen sequenced was blood. These TCRs come from a woman aged 25 to 39 in good health. CDR3s include the opening cysteine and the closing phenylalanine or tryptophan. Fields, in order: V gene, D gene, J gene, clone size, CDR3 DNA, CDR3 protein. D genes are given only for firm matches. Clone size appears in some rows only: once, few, many, or a class for an expanded clone.

v_gene: TRBV15
d_gene: TRBD2
j_gene: TRBJ2-3
abundance: .
CDR3nt: TGTGCCACCAGCACCGGACTAGCGGGGGGGCAAGATACGCAGTATTTT
CDR3aa: CATSTGLAGGQDTQYF

v_gene: TRBV10-3
d_gene: .
j_gene: TRBJ1-3
abundance: .
CDR3nt: TGTGCCATCAGTGGCGGGGCAGGTAGCTCTGGAAACACCATATATTTT
CDR3aa: CAISGGAGSSGNTIYF

v_gene: TRBV7-6
d_gene: .
j_gene: TRBJ1-3
abundance: .
CDR3nt: TGTGCCAGCAGCCAGACGAATACTGGAAACACCATATATTTT
CDR3aa: CASSQTNTGNTIYF

v_gene: TRBV5-8
d_gene: .
j_gene: TRBJ1-3
abundance: .
CDR3nt: TGTGCCAGCAGCTTGGATCGGGACTCTGGAAACACCATATATTTT
CDR3aa: CASSLDRDSGNTIYF

v_gene: TRBV7-2
d_gene: TRBD2
j_gene: TRBJ2-7
abundance: once
CDR3nt: TGTGCCAGCAGCTTAGGGTCTAGCGGCCAATACGAGCAGTACTTC
CDR3aa: CASSLGSSGQYEQYF

v_gene: TRBV24-1
d_gene: TRBD2
j_gene: TRBJ2-3
abundance: once
CDR3nt: TGTGCCACCAGTGACCCCGGACTAGCGGGAGGGCTAGATACGCAGTATTTT
CDR3aa: CATSDPGLAGGLDTQYF

v_gene: TRBV28
d_gene: .
j_gene: TRBJ1-5
abundance: few
CDR3nt: TGTGCCAGCAGACCCTTCCTTGGGCGGAATAGCAATCAGCCCCAGCATTTT
CDR3aa: CASRPFLGRNSNQPQHF

v_gene: TRBV7-2
d_gene: .
j_gene: TRBJ1-3
abundance: .
CDR3nt: TGTGCCAGCAGGGGGGTACCTGGAAACACCATATATTTT
CDR3aa: CASRGVPGNTIYF

v_gene: TRBV7-2
d_gene: .
j_gene: TRBJ1-3
abundance: .
CDR3nt: TGTGCCAGCAGCCCGACAGCTAACTCTGGAAACACCATATATTTT
CDR3aa: CASSPTANSGNTIYF

v_gene: TRBV7-9
d_gene: TRBD1
j_gene: TRBJ2-4
abundance: .
CDR3nt: TGTGCCAGCAGCAGCAGGGGGCTAGCCAAAAACATTCAGTACTTC
CDR3aa: CASSSRGLAKNIQYF

v_gene: TRBV6-2/TRBV6-3
d_gene: .
j_gene: TRBJ1-6
abundance: .
CDR3nt: TGTGCCAGCAGTTACCGGCGGATCTATAATTCACCCCTCCACTTT
CDR3aa: CASSYRRIYNSPLHF

v_gene: TRBV18
d_gene: TRBD1
j_gene: TRBJ2-1
abundance: .
CDR3nt: TGTGCCAGCTCACCACGATCCACAGGGGGCGCGGGGAATGAGCAGTTCTTC
CDR3aa: CASSPRSTGGAGNEQFF

v_gene: TRBV6-5
d_gene: .
j_gene: TRBJ1-6
abundance: .
CDR3nt: TGTGCCAGCAGTTACTCGATAGGGGCCGATTCACCCCTCCACTTT
CDR3aa: CASSYSIGADSPLHF

v_gene: TRBV18
d_gene: .
j_gene: TRBJ1-2
abundance: .
CDR3nt: TGTGCCAGCTCACCGAGGACAGAAAATGGCTACACCTTC
CDR3aa: CASSPRTENGYTF

v_gene: TRBV18
d_gene: .
j_gene: TRBJ1-1
abundance: .
CDR3nt: TGTGCCAGCTCACCTACATCAAACACTGAAGCTTTCTTT
CDR3aa: CASSPTSNTEAFF

v_gene: TRBV19
d_gene: .
j_gene: TRBJ2-7
abundance: .
CDR3nt: TGTGCCAGTAGTGACCGGACAGCCTACGAGCAGTACTTC
CDR3aa: CASSDRTAYEQYF

v_gene: TRBV7-9
d_gene: .
j_gene: TRBJ1-2
abundance: .
CDR3nt: TGTGCCAGCAGCTTAGGGGGGACATATGGCTACACCTTC
CDR3aa: CASSLGGTYGYTF

v_gene: TRBV6-2/TRBV6-3
d_gene: TRBD1
j_gene: TRBJ1-3
abundance: .
CDR3nt: TGTGCCAGCAGTTATCCGACCAGGGGGCCTGGAAACACCATATATTTT
CDR3aa: CASSYPTRGPGNTIYF

v_gene: TRBV23-1
d_gene: TRBD2
j_gene: TRBJ2-1
abundance: .
CDR3nt: TGCGCCAGCAAAGGAATAGCGGGAGGTACCTACAATGAGCAGTTCTTC
CDR3aa: CASKGIAGGTYNEQFF

v_gene: TRBV19
d_gene: TRBD2
j_gene: TRBJ2-3
abundance: .
CDR3nt: TGTGCCAGTAGTATAGATCGGGTAGCGGGAGTCACAGATACGCAGTATTTT
CDR3aa: CASSIDRVAGVTDTQYF

v_gene: TRBV7-7
d_gene: .
j_gene: TRBJ1-5
abundance: .
CDR3nt: TGTGCCAGCAGCTTAGGCCCCAATCAGCCCCAGCATTTT
CDR3aa: CASSLGPNQPQHF

v_gene: TRBV12-3/TRBV12-4
d_gene: .
j_gene: TRBJ1-6
abundance: .
CDR3nt: TGTGCCAGCAGGAACTCCTATAATTCACCCCTCCACTTT
CDR3aa: CASRNSYNSPLHF

v_gene: TRBV5-1
d_gene: TRBD2
j_gene: TRBJ2-3
abundance: .
CDR3nt: TGCGCCAGCAGCCCGGGAGGCAGCACAGATACGCAGTATTTT
CDR3aa: CASSPGGSTDTQYF

v_gene: TRBV2
d_gene: .
j_gene: TRBJ1-6
abundance: few
CDR3nt: TGTGCCAGCAGTGAGTACGGTGCCAGCTCCTATAATTCACCCCTCCACTTT
CDR3aa: CASSEYGASSYNSPLHF

v_gene: TRBV3-1/TRBV3-2
d_gene: .
j_gene: TRBJ1-3
abundance: .
CDR3nt: TGTGCCAGCAGCCTACAGGCTGGAAACACCATATATTTT
CDR3aa: CASSLQAGNTIYF

v_gene: TRBV27
d_gene: TRBD1
j_gene: TRBJ2-1
abundance: .
CDR3nt: TGTGCCAGCAGTCAGACAGGGTACAATGAGCAGTTCTTC
CDR3aa: CASSQTGYNEQFF

v_gene: TRBV10-3
d_gene: TRBD2
j_gene: TRBJ2-3
abundance: .
CDR3nt: TGTGCCATCAGTGTCGGGACTAGCCCGAGCACAGATACGCAGTATTTT
CDR3aa: CAISVGTSPSTDTQYF

v_gene: TRBV27
d_gene: TRBD1
j_gene: TRBJ2-3
abundance: .
CDR3nt: TGTGCCAGCAGTTTGGGGACAGGGACAGATACGCAGTATTTT
CDR3aa: CASSLGTGTDTQYF

v_gene: TRBV27
d_gene: .
j_gene: TRBJ1-6
abundance: .
CDR3nt: TGTGCCAGCGGACAGTTTAATTCACCCCTCCACTTT
CDR3aa: CASGQFNSPLHF

v_gene: TRBV14
d_gene: .
j_gene: TRBJ1-1
abundance: .
CDR3nt: TGTGCCAGCAGCCAAGGAATGAACACTGAAGCTTTCTTT
CDR3aa: CASSQGMNTEAFF

v_gene: TRBV7-9
d_gene: .
j_gene: TRBJ1-3
abundance: once
CDR3nt: TGTGCCAGCAGCTCCCAGATCTCTGGAAACACCATATATTTT
CDR3aa: CASSSQISGNTIYF

v_gene: TRBV3-1/TRBV3-2
d_gene: .
j_gene: TRBJ2-1
abundance: .
CDR3nt: TGTGCCAGCAGCCAAGGGGACAATGAGCAGTTCTTC
CDR3aa: CASSQGDNEQFF

v_gene: TRBV27
d_gene: .
j_gene: TRBJ2-2
abundance: .
CDR3nt: TGTGCCAGCAGTTTATCGCAGGGCGGCGGGGAGCTGTTTTTT
CDR3aa: CASSLSQGGGELFF

v_gene: TRBV6-1
d_gene: TRBD1
j_gene: TRBJ2-7
abundance: .
CDR3nt: TGTGCCAGCAGTGAATATGGGGACAGATCCTACGAGCAGTACTTC
CDR3aa: CASSEYGDRSYEQYF

v_gene: TRBV6-1
d_gene: .
j_gene: TRBJ1-2
abundance: once
CDR3nt: TGTGCCAGCAGTGAAGGAGGTAATGGCTACACCTTC
CDR3aa: CASSEGGNGYTF

v_gene: TRBV12-3/TRBV12-4
d_gene: .
j_gene: TRBJ1-5
abundance: few
CDR3nt: TGTGCCAGCAGTAGGACGAGCAATCAGCCCCAGCATTTT
CDR3aa: CASSRTSNQPQHF

v_gene: TRBV10-3
d_gene: .
j_gene: TRBJ1-2
abundance: few
CDR3nt: TGTGCCATCATGGCCGACATCCATGGCTACACCTTC
CDR3aa: CAIMADIHGYTF

v_gene: TRBV19
d_gene: TRBD1
j_gene: TRBJ1-2
abundance: .
CDR3nt: TGTGCCAGTAGTACGGACAGGGATTATGGCTACACCTTC
CDR3aa: CASSTDRDYGYTF

v_gene: TRBV28
d_gene: .
j_gene: TRBJ1-1
abundance: .
CDR3nt: TGTGCCAGCAAGGGCATGAACACTGAAGCTTTCTTT
CDR3aa: CASKGMNTEAFF

v_gene: TRBV28
d_gene: TRBD1
j_gene: TRBJ1-5
abundance: .
CDR3nt: TGTGCCAGCAGTCTCGGACAGGGGGCCAATCAGCCCCAGCATTTT
CDR3aa: CASSLGQGANQPQHF

v_gene: TRBV5-1
d_gene: TRBD2
j_gene: TRBJ2-5
abundance: .
CDR3nt: TGCGCCAGCAGCTTGGCACCCGGGACTAGCGGGGGAGAGACCCAGTACTTC
CDR3aa: CASSLAPGTSGGETQYF

v_gene: TRBV12-5
d_gene: .
j_gene: TRBJ1-3
abundance: once
CDR3nt: TGTGCTAGTGGTTTGGGACAACCGGGAAACACCATATATTTT
CDR3aa: CASGLGQPGNTIYF

v_gene: TRBV9
d_gene: TRBD1
j_gene: TRBJ1-1
abundance: .
CDR3nt: TGTGCCAGCAGCGCCGGACAGGGATCAGTGAACACTGAAGCTTTCTTT
CDR3aa: CASSAGQGSVNTEAFF

v_gene: TRBV7-9
d_gene: .
j_gene: TRBJ2-7
abundance: .
CDR3nt: TGTGCCAGCAGCTTAGTGGGAACCTACGAGCAGTACTTC
CDR3aa: CASSLVGTYEQYF

v_gene: TRBV11-3
d_gene: TRBD2
j_gene: TRBJ2-3
abundance: .
CDR3nt: TGTGCCAGCACCCCCACTAGCGGGAATGTAGATACGCAGTATTTT
CDR3aa: CASTPTSGNVDTQYF

v_gene: TRBV7-8
d_gene: TRBD1
j_gene: TRBJ2-5
abundance: .
CDR3nt: TGTGCCAGCACCCCCAGGGGGCGGGGAGAGACCCAGTACTTC
CDR3aa: CASTPRGRGETQYF

v_gene: TRBV5-1
d_gene: .
j_gene: TRBJ2-5
abundance: .
CDR3nt: TGCGCCAGCAGACAGCTACAAGAGACCCAGTACTTC
CDR3aa: CASRQLQETQYF

v_gene: TRBV7-3
d_gene: TRBD2
j_gene: TRBJ2-3
abundance: .
CDR3nt: TGTGCCAGCAGCTTAGGGGGACTAGCGGGGGCCCGCACAGATACGCAGTATTTT
CDR3aa: CASSLGGLAGARTDTQYF

v_gene: TRBV7-2
d_gene: .
j_gene: TRBJ2-5
abundance: .
CDR3nt: TGTGCCAGCAGCTTAGAGGGGGACGTAGCTCAAGAGACCCAGTACTTC
CDR3aa: CASSLEGDVAQETQYF

v_gene: TRBV7-2
d_gene: TRBD1
j_gene: TRBJ2-3
abundance: .
CDR3nt: TGTGCCAGCAGCTGGGGGACAGGGGGCGCAGATACGCAGTATTTT
CDR3aa: CASSWGTGGADTQYF

v_gene: TRBV6-5
d_gene: .
j_gene: TRBJ2-5
abundance: .
CDR3nt: TGTGCCAGCAGTTACCGGAGGGGGCGTTGGAAAGAGACCCAGTACTTC
CDR3aa: CASSYRRGRWKETQYF

v_gene: TRBV5-5
d_gene: .
j_gene: TRBJ1-3
abundance: .
CDR3nt: TGTGCCAGCAGCTTGGGGGGGATTGGTGGAAACACCATATATTTT
CDR3aa: CASSLGGIGGNTIYF

v_gene: TRBV24-1
d_gene: .
j_gene: TRBJ1-5
abundance: .
CDR3nt: TGTGCCACCAGTGATTTGCGGGGTCAGCCCCAGCATTTT
CDR3aa: CATSDLRGQPQHF

v_gene: TRBV11-2
d_gene: TRBD1
j_gene: TRBJ1-5
abundance: .
CDR3nt: TGTGCCAGCAGCTTGGACAGGACCAATCAGCCCCAGCATTTT
CDR3aa: CASSLDRTNQPQHF

v_gene: TRBV10-1
d_gene: .
j_gene: TRBJ2-2
abundance: .
CDR3nt: TGCGCCAGCAGTGAGTCCTGGGGCACCGGGGAGCTGTTTTTT
CDR3aa: CASSESWGTGELFF

v_gene: TRBV5-1
d_gene: TRBD1
j_gene: TRBJ2-5
abundance: .
CDR3nt: TGCGCCAGCAGCGCACCGGGACAGGACGAGGAGACCCAGTACTTC
CDR3aa: CASSAPGQDEETQYF

v_gene: TRBV4-3
d_gene: .
j_gene: TRBJ2-3
abundance: .
CDR3nt: TGCGCCAGCAGCCAAGATCTGACCACAGATACGCAGTATTTT
CDR3aa: CASSQDLTTDTQYF

v_gene: TRBV28
d_gene: .
j_gene: TRBJ1-5
abundance: .
CDR3nt: TGTGCCAGCAGTTTTTTAGGTTTGAGGCAGCCCCAGCATTTT
CDR3aa: CASSFLGLRQPQHF

v_gene: TRBV11-2
d_gene: TRBD1
j_gene: TRBJ2-2
abundance: .
CDR3nt: TGTGCCAGCAGCCGACCCCGGACAGGGGGAGTGGAGGGGGAGCTGTTTTTT
CDR3aa: CASSRPRTGGVEGELFF